Shown below are 19 T cell receptor beta chains from a single sample sequenced in a study of OX40 agonist ivuxolimab in advanced cancers. Clones were sequenced by immunoSEQ multiplex PCR, and TCRdb holds only the in-frame ones, with some missing. Of 39,000 or so clones in the sample, about 90% were seen once. The starting material was CD4+ or CD8+ T cells sorted from blood, obtained in a trial of the OX40 agonist ivuxolimab. These receptors all come from an adult with an advanced solid tumor such as melanoma, head and neck, liver or kidney cancer.

The V and J genes are TRBV6-5 and TRBJ2-6; unclear D gene. V was trimmed by 7 bases and J by 2 bases, leaving 9 bases between them. Looked up from germline, CDR1 is MNHEY and CDR2 is SVGAGI. This CDR3 comprises 14 residues. The chain's CDR3 is CASTQIPGANVLTF. CDR3 DNA sequence: TGTGCCAGCACCCAGATCCCTGGGGCCAACGTCCTGACTTTC.

The chain combines TRBV5-1 with TRBJ2-2; 8 bases are a match to TRBD2. The CDR3 length is 15 residues. Germline trimming cut 4 bases from V and 4 bases from J; bases unmatched to any gene: 6. The germline V gene has CDR1 SGHRS and CDR2 YFSETQ. CDR3 amino acids: CASSLQTSATGELFF. In DNA, the CDR3 is TGCGCCAGCAGCCTCCAGACTAGCGCCACCGGGGAGCTGTTTTTT.

The chain recombines TRBV6-5 with TRBJ1-3; no reliable D call. CDR1 and CDR2 (germline): MNHEY, SVGAGI. The CDR3 spans 15 residues. Trimming shortened V by 6 bases and J by 0 bases, and 12 bases separated the two germline ends. CDR3 amino acids: CASRGRGSSGNTIYF. CDR3 bases: TGTGCCAGCAGGGGTCGGGGAAGCTCTGGAAACACCATATATTTT.

The genes are TRBV6-5 and TRBJ1-1, with D unresolved. The CDR3 consists of 13 residues. Germline assignment: CDR1 MNHEY and CDR2 SVGAGI. Trimming took 5 bases from V and 4 from J, leaving 11 bases between them. The CDR3 region is CASSRWTGTEAFF. The CDR3 coding sequence is TGTGCCAGCAGTCGATGGACGGGCACTGAAGCTTTCTTT.

The rearrangement joins TRBV19 to TRBJ2-3, with D possibly matching TRBD2 (7 bases). Germline V gene sequence: CDR1 LNHDA, CDR2 SQIVND (reference sequence). V gave up 0 bases and J gave up 4 bases, with 14 bases separating them. CDR3 length: 16 residues. CDR3 amino acids: CASSIDQAGASDTQYF. Written as DNA, the CDR3 is TGTGCCAGTAGTATAGATCAGGCGGGGGCGTCAGATACGCAGTATTTT.

This chain links TRBV18 with TRBJ1-5; D is perhaps TRBD1 (6 bases). The CDR3 runs to 15 residues. Germline CDR1 and CDR2: KGHSH and LQKENI. Between the trimmed V and J ends, which lost 4 bases and 5 bases, there was a span of 15 bases. CDR3 DNA sequence: TGTGCCAGCTCACTAACGGACAGTGGGGATCAGCCCCAGCATTTT. Protein: CASSLTDSGDQPQHF.

This chain links TRBV6-1 with TRBJ1-6; no definite D call. The V gene lost 2 bases and the J gene lost 10 bases, with 9 bases spanning the gap. Germline V gene lookup returns CDR1 MNHNS and CDR2 SASEGT. There are 13 residues in the CDR3. CDR3 sequence (DNA): TGTGCCAGCAGTGAAAAGGCGCGATCACCCCTCCACTTT. Its translation: CASSEKARSPLHF.

This sequence joins TRBV7-8 and TRBJ1-2; TRBD1 agrees at 7 bases. This CDR3 has 14 residues. Germline CDR1 is SGHVS and CDR2 is FQNEAQ. Unmatched junction bases numbered 10, after V lost 5 bases and J lost 7 bases. CDR3 protein: CASSLRTGPLGYTF. DNA of the CDR3: TGTGCCAGCAGCCTACGGACAGGCCCTCTTGGCTACACCTTC.

The chain carries TRBV11-2 and TRBJ2-7, with D unclear. CDR3 length: 11 amino acids. CDR1 SGHAT and CDR2 FQNNGV come from the germline V gene. V was trimmed by 4 bases and J by 3 bases, leaving 4 bases between them. CDR3 region: CASSWGYEQYF. In nucleotides, the CDR3 is TGTGCCAGCAGCTGGGGCTACGAGCAGTACTTC.

This chain joins TRBV9 and TRBJ2-3, with TRBD2 as a possible D gene (5 bases). Germline CDR1 and CDR2: SGDLS and YYNGEE. The CDR3 is 14 amino acids. Trimming removed 4 bases from V and 1 base from J, with 10 bases in between. CDR3 bases: TGTGCCAGCAGCACCGGGGTTGGCACAGATACGCAGTATTTT. It encodes CASSTGVGTDTQYF.

This clone appeared a single time. This chain joins TRBV5-1 and TRBJ1-1; possible D gene TRBD1, 5 bases. Germline CDR1 reads SGHRS; CDR2 reads YFSETQ. Trimming took 0 bases from V and 4 from J, leaving 10 bases between them. The CDR3 is 14 amino acids. CDR3 sequence reads: CASSLVPGGTEAFF. The CDR3 DNA follows: TGCGCCAGCAGCTTGGTACCTGGGGGCACTGAAGCTTTCTTT.

The chain carries TRBV19 and TRBJ1-6; no clear D gene. This CDR3 region has 16 residues. From germline, CDR1 is LNHDA and CDR2 SQIVND (reference sequence). Trimming took off 1 base at V and 0 bases at J, with 7 bases between the two ends. In DNA, the CDR3 is TGTGCCAGTAGTATAGGATCCAGCTCCTATAATTCACCCCTCCACTTT. As protein: CASSIGSSSYNSPLHF.

The rearrangement links TRBV27 to TRBJ1-1; TRBD1 might be the D (6 bases). This CDR3 region has 14 residues. The germline V gene encodes CDR1 MNHEY and CDR2 SMNVEV (reference sequence). V was clipped by 6 bases and J by 2 bases, with 13 bases between them. This chain's CDR3 is CASSTYRDNTEAFF. The CDR3 DNA sequence: TGTGCCAGCAGCACTTACAGGGATAACACTGAAGCTTTCTTT.

The gene calls are TRBV6-4 and TRBJ2-3; D call uncertain. Germline lookup yields CDR1 MRHNA and CDR2 SNTAGT. The CDR3 loop spans 15 amino acids. Trimming took off 8 bases at V and 1 base at J, with 16 bases between the two ends. In DNA form, the CDR3 reads TGTGCCAGCCTCCGTAGAAGACACCGCACAGATACGCAGTATTTT. Translating gives CASLRRRHRTDTQYF.

This chain joins TRBV6-6 and TRBJ2-5, with a possible D match to TRBD1 (5 bases). Matching the DNA end better, TRBJ2-7 makes the J call doubtful. The germline CDR1 and CDR2 sequences are MNHNY and SVGAGI (reference sequence). CDR3 size: 14 residues. The CDR3 nucleotides are TGTGCCAGCAGTAGGGGCCCTCCGGCCTACGAGCAGTACTTC. Translated: CASSRGPPAYEQYF.

The DNA for the CDR3 is TGTGCCAGCAGCCAAGCCCGGGGCGCAACTAATGAAAAACTGTTTTTT. Its translation is CASSQARGATNEKLFF. The rearrangement uses TRBV4-2 and TRBJ1-4; a possible D gene is TRBD1 (5 bases). The CDR3 runs to 16 residues. V gave up 1 base and J gave up 0 bases, with 9 bases separating them. CDR1 and CDR2 from the germline V gene are LGHNA and YNFKEQ.

This clone was seen just once. The chain carries TRBV4-3 and TRBJ2-2, with 11 bases fitting TRBD1. The CDR3 has 16 residues. CDR1 is LGHNA and CDR2 is YSLEER in the germline V gene. V trimming: 3 bases; J trimming: 0 bases; junction bases outside the gene matches: 0. The CDR3 reads CASSQGQGANTGELFF. DNA for the CDR3: TGCGCCAGCAGCCAGGGACAGGGGGCGAACACCGGGGAGCTGTTTTTT.

The gene calls are TRBV2 and TRBJ2-1; D remains unclear. The germline gives CDR1 SNHLY, CDR2 FYNNEI. This CDR3 contains 13 residues. V was cut by 2 bases and J by 3 bases, with 5 bases left in between. The CDR3 DNA reads TGTGCCAGCAGTGAACGTGGCTACAATGAGCAGTTCTTC. Translation gives CASSERGYNEQFF.

This clone was observed once. This chain links TRBV11-1 with TRBJ2-3; a possible D gene is TRBD1 (6 bases). There are 16 residues in the CDR3. Trimming left V 5 bases short and J 3 bases short, with 18 bases between. Germline V gives CDR1 SGHAT, CDR2 FQDESV (reference sequence). The CDR3 sequence is CASSRQAGRETDTQYF. The CDR3 nucleotides read TGTGCCAGCAGCCGACAGGCAGGACGGGAAACAGATACGCAGTATTTT.